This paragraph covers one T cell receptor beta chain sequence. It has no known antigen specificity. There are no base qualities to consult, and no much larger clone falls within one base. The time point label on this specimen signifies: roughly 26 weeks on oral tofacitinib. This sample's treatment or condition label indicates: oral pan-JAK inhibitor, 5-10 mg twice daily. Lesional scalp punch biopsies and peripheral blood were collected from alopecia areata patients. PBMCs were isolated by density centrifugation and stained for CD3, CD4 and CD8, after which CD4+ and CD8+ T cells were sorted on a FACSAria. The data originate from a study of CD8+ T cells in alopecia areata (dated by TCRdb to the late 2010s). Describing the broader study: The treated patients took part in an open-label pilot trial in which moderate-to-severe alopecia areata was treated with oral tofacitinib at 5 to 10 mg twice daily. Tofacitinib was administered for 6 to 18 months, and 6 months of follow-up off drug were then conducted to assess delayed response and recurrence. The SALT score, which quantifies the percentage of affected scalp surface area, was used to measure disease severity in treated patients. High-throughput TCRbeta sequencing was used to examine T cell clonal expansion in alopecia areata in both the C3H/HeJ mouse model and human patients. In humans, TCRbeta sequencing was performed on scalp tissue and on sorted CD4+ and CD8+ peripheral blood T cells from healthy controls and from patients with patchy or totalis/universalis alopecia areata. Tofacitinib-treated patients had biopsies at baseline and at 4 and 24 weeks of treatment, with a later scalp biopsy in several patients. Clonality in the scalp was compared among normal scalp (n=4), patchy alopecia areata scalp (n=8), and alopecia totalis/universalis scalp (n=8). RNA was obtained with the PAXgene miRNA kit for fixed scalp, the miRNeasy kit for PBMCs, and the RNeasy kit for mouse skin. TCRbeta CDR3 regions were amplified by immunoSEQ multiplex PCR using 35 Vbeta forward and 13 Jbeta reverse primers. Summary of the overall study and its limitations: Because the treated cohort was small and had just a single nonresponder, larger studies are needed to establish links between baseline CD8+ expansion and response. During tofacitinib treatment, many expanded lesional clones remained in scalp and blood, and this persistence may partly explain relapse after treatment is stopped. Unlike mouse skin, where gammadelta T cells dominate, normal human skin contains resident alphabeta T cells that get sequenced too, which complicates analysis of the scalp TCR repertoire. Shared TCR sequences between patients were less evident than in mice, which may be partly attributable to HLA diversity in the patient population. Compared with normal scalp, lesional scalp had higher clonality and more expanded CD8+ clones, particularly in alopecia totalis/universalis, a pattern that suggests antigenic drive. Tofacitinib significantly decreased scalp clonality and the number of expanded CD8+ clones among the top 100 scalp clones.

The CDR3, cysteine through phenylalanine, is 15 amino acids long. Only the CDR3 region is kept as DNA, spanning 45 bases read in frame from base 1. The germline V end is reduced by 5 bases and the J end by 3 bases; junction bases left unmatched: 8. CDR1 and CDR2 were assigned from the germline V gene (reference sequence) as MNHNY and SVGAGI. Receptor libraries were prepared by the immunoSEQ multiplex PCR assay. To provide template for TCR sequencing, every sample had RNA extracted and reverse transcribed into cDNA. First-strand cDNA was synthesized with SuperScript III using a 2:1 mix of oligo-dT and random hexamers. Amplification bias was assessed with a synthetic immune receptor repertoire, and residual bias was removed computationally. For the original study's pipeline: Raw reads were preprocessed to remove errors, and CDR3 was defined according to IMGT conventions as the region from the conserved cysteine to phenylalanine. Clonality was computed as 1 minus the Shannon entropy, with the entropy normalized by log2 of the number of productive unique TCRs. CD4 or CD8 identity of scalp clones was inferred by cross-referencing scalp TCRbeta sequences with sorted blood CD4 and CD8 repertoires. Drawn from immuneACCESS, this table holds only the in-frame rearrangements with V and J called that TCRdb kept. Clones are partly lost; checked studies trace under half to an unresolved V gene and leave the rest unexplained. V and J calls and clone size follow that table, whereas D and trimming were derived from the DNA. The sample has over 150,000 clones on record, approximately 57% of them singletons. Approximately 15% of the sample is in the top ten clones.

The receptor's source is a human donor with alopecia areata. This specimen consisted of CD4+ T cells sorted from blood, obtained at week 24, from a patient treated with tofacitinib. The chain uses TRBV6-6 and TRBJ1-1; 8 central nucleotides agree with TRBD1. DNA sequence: TGTGCCAGCAGTCACCCGACAGGGGAAGACACTGAAGCTTTCTTT. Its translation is CASSHPTGEDTEAFF.